The clone carrying this TCR beta chain was detected once. The antigen remains unidentified. The entry originates in a study of OX40 agonist ivuxolimab in advanced cancers. The data were produced by immunoSEQ multiplex PCR, yet TCRdb's version contains in-frame clones alone and is incomplete. Among 95,000 to 150,000 clones listed, roughly 95% were seen once. The V gene end was trimmed by 5 bases and the J gene end by 5 bases; junction bases not matched to a gene: 4. Germline lookup yields CDR1 SQVTM and CDR2 ANQGSEA. The CDR3 is 12 residues long. General study points: On average, a greater number of expanded clones characterised CD8+ T cells relative to CD4+. Antigens targeted by the expanded peripheral T cells were not determined.

The V gene is TRBV29-1, the J gene TRBJ2-7; 9 bases match TRBD1. The input for sequencing was CD4+ or CD8+ T cells sorted from blood, taken in a trial of the OX40 agonist ivuxolimab. The receptor was isolated from an adult with an advanced solid tumor such as melanoma, head and neck, liver or kidney cancer. CDR3 sequence: CSVLDRGDEQYF. CDR3 DNA: TGCAGCGTTTTGGACAGGGGAGACGAGCAGTACTTC.